This T cell receptor (beta chain) originates from a study of blood T cell repertoires in COVID-19 (dated by TCRdb to the early 2020s). Background on the whole study: The collaborator samples originated in the United States, Italy and Spain and spanned the acute and convalescent phases of COVID-19. Samples were obtained from the ongoing ImmuneRACE study (first 160 participants) and from over 1,000 subjects provided by 6 global collaborators. Where available, HLA class I and class II types were obtained from metadata supplied by the sample provider rather than from assay-based typing. The repertoires were released in a freely available public database meant as a resource for research on the immune response to SARS-CoV-2. The sample metadata nearly always contained a de-identified subject ID, COVID-19 status, age in years and sex. The prospective study material was composed of cDNA or gDNA derived from T cells, B-cell-depleted T cells, or PBMCs. The dataset comprised deeply sampled blood TCRbeta repertoires from subjects exposed to, actively infected with, or recovered from COVID-19. General conclusions and limits of the study: The quantity of clinical and demographic metadata differed by source and by participant and was supplied without curation.

V and J lose 4 bases and 3 bases, and a span of 23 bases separates them. Reading the germline V gene (reference sequence) gives CDR1 LNHDA and CDR2 SQIVND. From its cysteine to its phenylalanine, the CDR3 spans 18 amino acids. Only CDR3 DNA remains: 54 bases, in frame from the first base. Each collaborating institution followed its own protocols to collect whole blood in K2EDTA tubes. Collaborator samples were shipped for TCRbeta analysis as frozen whole blood, isolated PBMCs, or DNA extracted from either sample type. This clone is a singleton in its sample. What antigen it recognizes has not been identified. No qualities accompany the bases; no much larger clone lies one base away. TCRbeta CDR3 regions were amplified from genomic DNA by means of the immunoSEQ Assay, a bias-controlled multiplex PCR. As for the authors' bioinformatics: Nucleated cell counts per sample were estimated from amplification of reference gene primers within the assay. To quantify the absolute abundance of each unique TCRbeta CDR3 rearrangement, sequence reads were collapsed and filtered. Productive Simpson clonality was computed per sample as the square root of Simpson's diversity index over productive rearrangements. TCRdb took over this immuneACCESS table, retaining in-frame rearrangements with V and J assigned. Such tables are incomplete; in checked studies, under half of the missing clones stem from an unresolved V gene, and the remainder is unexplained. The V and J calls and clone size come from that table; D and trimming were worked out from the DNA. The table for this sample lists 100,000 or so clones; 88% of them were counted only once. The ten largest clones add up to 5.5% to 8% of the sample.

This sequence originates from a woman in her fifties or sixties with acute or convalescent COVID-19. The sequencing input was peripheral blood. The chain is assembled from TRBV19 and TRBJ2-3; TRBD2 might be the D gene, on 7 matching bases. The bases read TGTGCCAGTAGTAGAACAGGGATACACGCGGGAGTAACAGATACGCAGTATTTT. It encodes CASSRTGIHAGVTDTQYF.